Listed here is a single TCR beta chain. The sample belongs to a study of blood T cell repertoires in COVID-19. Overall study context: From the United States, Italy and Spain came samples of acute and convalescent COVID-19. T cells, B-cell-depleted T cells, or PBMCs supplied cDNA or gDNA.

In the original analysis: Cell counts per sample came from amplifying reference gene primers. Some clones are missing from TCRdb's copy, which holds only in-frame ones; the method was immunoSEQ multiplex PCR. Clone size and V and J calls were adopted from that table, with D and trimming inferred from the DNA. Among 100,000 or so clones, 91% were seen once, and the ten largest hold about 4%. CDR1 is SGHDT and CDR2 is YYEEEE in the germline V gene. The junction had 8 bases not matched to a gene; V was cut back by 0 bases and J by 4 bases. The CDR3 is 16 amino acids. The chain has TRBV5-6 and TRBJ1-1; 8 nucleotides align to TRBD1. The TCR originated in a man between 18 and 29 years old with acute or convalescent COVID-19. Source material: peripheral blood. For the CDR3, the DNA is TGTGCCAGCAGCTTGGGAGTCGGGACAGGCTTCACTGAAGCTTTCTTT. Amino acids: CASSLGVGTGFTEAFF.